This T cell receptor beta chain was captured by sequencing in a study of tumor-infiltrating lymphocytes in primary liver carcinoma. Looking at the study overall: Both sexes were represented among patients, who were 30 to 69 years old.

Total RNA amounting to 500 ng was the source from which TCR beta cDNA was made with a constant-region primer. It was through three nested multiplex PCR rounds of slightly modified ARM-PCR that TCR beta libraries arose. TRBV1-TRBV30 forward primers paired with a C-beta reverse primer drove the first two PCR rounds, roughly 10 cycles each. MiXCR was run by TCRdb on the multiplex PCR reads, yielding one entry per CDR3 protein. The data hold tens of thousands of distinct CDR3 sequences, with about 71% observed a single time. Germline lookup yields CDR1 MGHRA and CDR2 YSYEKL. This CDR3 region has 15 residues. From roughly 21-30 mg of unsorted bulk tissue, DNA and RNA were co-extracted together. Five separate regions per tumor were sampled. Worth noting for this clonotype: Its ends do not fully match the called genes, so a read error is possible.

This TCR derives from a man aged 40-50 years with primary liver carcinoma and hepatitis B virus infection. Input material: liver tumor tissue from sampling region 4. The subset here: tumor region T4, right-lateral pole. The chain has TRBV4-1 and TRBJ2-2; TRBD2 aligns across 7 bases. CDR3 nucleotide sequence: TGCGCCAGCAGCCAAGACCTAAGCGGTGCGGGGGAGCAGTTTTTT. It translates to CASSQDLSGAGEQFF.